These 14 T cell receptor beta chains were sequenced from one sample in a study of glioma-infiltrating T cells after dendritic cell vaccination. Here immunoSEQ multiplex PCR was the method, and the copy in TCRdb shows in-frame clones only, minus some. The sample lists around 78,000 clones, roughly 84% seen once, with around 2% in the top ten. The sample's time point: after dendritic cell vaccination, including at tumor progression/relapse. This material consisted of blood, taken after dendritic cell vaccination. These receptors were taken from a human donor with glioblastoma.

This chain connects TRBV18 to TRBJ1-5, with D tentatively TRBD1 (5 bases). The germline V gene has CDR1 KGHSH and CDR2 LQKENI. Trimming stripped 5 bases from V and 1 base from J, with 9 bases between. This CDR3 comprises 14 residues. The CDR3 DNA follows: TGTGCCAGCTCAGCGACAGAGAGCAATCAGCCCCAGCATTTT. It encodes CASSATESNQPQHF.

The chain couples TRBV27 to TRBJ2-7; 10 bases are shared with TRBD2. The germline gives CDR1 MNHEY, CDR2 SMNVEV (reference sequence). The CDR3 covers 15 residues. The junction had 9 bases not matched to a gene; V was cut back by 3 bases and J by 7 bases. CDR3 DNA sequence: TGTGCCAGCAGTTTCCAAAGCGGGGGGGTGAGGGAGCAGTACTTC. Its protein product is CASSFQSGGVREQYF.

The chain carries TRBV9 and TRBJ2-1; 10 nucleotides line up with TRBD2. J gave up 7 bases and V 2 bases, and 6 bases lay outside the gene matches. The CDR3 spans 15 residues. Germline assignment: CDR1 SGDLS and CDR2 YYNGEE. CDR3 nucleotide sequence: TGTGCCAGCAGCGTGAGCGGGAGGGCCTTAAATGAGCAGTTCTTC. Its protein product is CASSVSGRALNEQFF.

CDR3 nucleotides: TGCGCCAGCAGCCTGACTAGCGGTCCCTACAATGAGCAGTTCTTC. This encodes CASSLTSGPYNEQFF. The J gene is TRBJ2-1, the V gene TRBV4-3; 9 positions match TRBD2. This CDR3 is 15 amino acids long. CDR1 is LGHNA, CDR2 YSLEER, per germline. Trimming cost V 4 bases and J 2 bases; bases outside gene matches: 3.

The gene calls are TRBV5-4 and TRBJ2-5; D uncertain. The DNA matches TRBJ2-7 better at its end, which makes the J call doubtful. Germline V lookup: CDR1 SGHNT, CDR2 YYREEE (reference sequence). The CDR3 consists of 15 residues. The CDR3 loop is CASSSLTDSSYEQYF. The CDR3 DNA reads as TGTGCCAGCAGCTCCCTCACGGATAGCTCCTACGAGCAGTACTTC.

The chain combines TRBV29-1 with TRBJ2-7; 7 nucleotides match TRBD2. Unmatched junction bases numbered 9, after V lost 4 bases and J lost 6 bases. Germline V CDR1 and CDR2: SQVTM, ANQGSEA. This CDR3 contains 13 residues. In DNA, the CDR3 is TGCAGCGTTGCGTCGGGCGGGGGAGGCGAGCAGTACTTC. Translation: CSVASGGGGEQYF.

The gene calls are TRBV4-2 and TRBJ1-3; no definite D call. Germline V CDR1 and CDR2: LGHNA, YNFKEQ. V shed 3 bases and J shed 0 bases, with 24 bases lying between them. This CDR3 comprises 20 residues. Here the CDR3 reads CASSHTSPPQAAFSGNTIYF. DNA for the CDR3: TGTGCCAGCAGCCACACTTCTCCCCCGCAGGCTGCTTTCTCTGGAAACACCATATATTTT.

The rearrangement joins TRBV5-1 to TRBJ1-2; possibly TRBD1 for D (5 bases). Trimming removed 0 bases at V and 3 bases at J, with 9 bases between. The germline V gene encodes CDR1 SGHRS and CDR2 YFSETQ. CDR3 size: 14 residues. The CDR3 loop is CASSLDGGDYGYTF. The CDR3 DNA follows: TGCGCCAGCAGCTTGGACGGGGGTGACTATGGCTACACCTTC.

This clone was detected only once. The J gene is TRBJ2-7, the V gene TRBV6-6; the match to TRBD1 covers 11 bases. J lost 2 bases, V lost 7 bases, and 10 bases had no gene match. Germline V gene lookup returns CDR1 MNHNY and CDR2 SVGAGI (reference sequence). The length of the CDR3 is 16 residues. The CDR3 reads CASTYPGQGGAYEQYF. In DNA, the CDR3 is TGTGCCAGCACCTACCCGGGACAGGGGGGGGCCTACGAGCAGTACTTC.

This chain links TRBV19 with TRBJ1-1; D may be TRBD1 (6 bases). CDR1 LNHDA and CDR2 SQIVND come from the germline V gene (reference sequence). Trimming shortened V by 7 bases and J by 1 base, and 10 bases separated the two germline ends. This CDR3 contains 13 residues. The CDR3, as DNA: TGTGCCAGTACCAGACAGGAGAACACTGAAGCTTTCTTT. Amino acid sequence: CASTRQENTEAFF.

This rearrangement joins TRBV4-3 to TRBJ2-1; 7 nucleotides align to TRBD2. Germline CDR1 reads LGHNA; CDR2 reads YSLEER. The length of the CDR3 is 15 residues. Germline trimming cut 0 bases from V and 4 bases from J; bases unmatched to any gene: 3. The CDR3 loop reads CASSQDGGRYNEQFF. The CDR3 DNA follows: TGCGCCAGCAGCCAAGATGGCGGGAGATACAATGAGCAGTTCTTC.

This chain uses TRBV4-3 with TRBJ2-1, with D perhaps TRBD1 (5 bases). The CDR3 extends over 14 amino acids. V lost 4 bases and J 3 bases, leaving 10 bases between the germline ends. Germline V CDR1 and CDR2: LGHNA, YSLEER. The CDR3 DNA is TGCGCCAGCAGCCCATCAGGGTTCTACAATGAGCAGTTCTTC. Translating it yields CASSPSGFYNEQFF.

The chain has TRBV7-9 and TRBJ1-6; maybe TRBD1 (6 bases). This CDR3 is built from 15 residues. Germline lookup yields CDR1 SEHNR and CDR2 FQNEAQ (reference sequence). The ends were cut back, 4 bases at V and 7 bases at J, with 14 bases in the middle. Here the CDR3 DNA reads TGTGCCAGCAGCTCTCAGGAGGACAGAAATTCACCCCTCCACTTT. Residues: CASSSQEDRNSPLHF.

Here the CDR3 reads CASRKQSYNEQFF. The CDR3 nucleotides are TGTGCCAGCAGGAAACAATCTTACAATGAGCAGTTCTTC. This chain joins TRBV6-5 and TRBJ2-1; D is unresolved. Germline CDR1 reads MNHEY; CDR2 reads SVGAGI. V was clipped by 6 bases and J by 4 bases, with 10 bases between them. This CDR3 comprises 13 residues.